These 9 T cell receptor beta chains originate from one sample sequenced in a study of T cells in localized non-small cell lung cancer. Some clones are missing from TCRdb's copy, which holds only in-frame ones; the method was immunoSEQ multiplex PCR. This sample has around 94,000 clones, with 87% found just once. Sample: peripheral blood, taken before any cancer treatment. The receptors were sampled from a man between 40 and 75 years old with stage I squamous cell lung carcinoma.

The rearrangement joins TRBV28 to TRBJ2-7; D might be TRBD1 (6 bases). Looked up from germline, CDR1 is MDHEN and CDR2 is SYDVKM. Trimming removed 2 bases at V and 3 bases at J, with 14 bases between. The CDR3 has 15 amino acids. The CDR3 loop reads CASSLGMDSGYEQYF. CDR3 DNA sequence: TGTGCCAGCAGTTTAGGCATGGACAGTGGCTACGAGCAGTACTTC.

This clone was recorded a few times. This rearrangement joins TRBV5-1 to TRBJ1-5, with D perhaps TRBD1 (5 bases). CDR3 size: 14 residues. Trimming removed 0 bases from V and 12 bases from J, with 16 bases in between. The germline V gene encodes CDR1 SGHRS and CDR2 YFSETQ. This CDR3 is CASSLGGSGGIQHF. The CDR3 DNA follows: TGCGCCAGCAGCTTGGGAGGGAGTGGGGGAATCCAGCATTTT.

The rearrangement links TRBV19 to TRBJ1-2; 8 nucleotides agree with TRBD1. The CDR3 sequence is 15 residues long. CDR1 and CDR2 (germline): LNHDA, SQIVND (reference sequence). The V gene end was trimmed by 3 bases and the J gene end by 8 bases; junction bases not matched to a gene: 11. CDR3 sequence reads: CASSMGSTGVRGYTF. The DNA for the CDR3 is TGTGCCAGTAGTATGGGCTCGACAGGGGTAAGAGGCTACACCTTC.

This clone was detected once. The chain couples TRBV7-2 to TRBJ2-5; possibly TRBD2 for D (6 bases). CDR3 size: 16 residues. With 5 bases removed from V and 7 bases from J, the gap between germline ends came to 23 bases. Germline CDR1 reads SGHTA; CDR2 reads FQGNSA. CDR3 sequence (DNA): TGTGCCAGCAGCCCGGGGGACTCGGTCTCAAGGGCGACCCAGTACTTC. Residues: CASSPGDSVSRATQYF.

This chain connects TRBV28 to TRBJ1-5; D gene ambiguous. Trimming took 3 bases from V and 4 from J, leaving 7 bases between them. The CDR3 extends over 13 amino acids. The germline gives CDR1 MDHEN, CDR2 SYDVKM. CDR3 protein: CASSLGWNQPQHF. As DNA, the CDR3 is TGTGCCAGCAGTTTGGGCTGGAATCAGCCCCAGCATTTT.

The chain is built from TRBV6-5 and TRBJ2-5; D may match TRBD1 or TRBD2 (6 bases each). This CDR3 spans 13 amino acids. Germline CDR1 is MNHEY and CDR2 is SVGAGI. V was shortened by 8 bases and J by 5 bases, with 15 bases between the two germline ends. The CDR3 coding sequence is TGTGCCAGCTCCCGGGGGCCGGGGGAGACCCAGTACTTC. As protein: CASSRGPGETQYF.

This chain uses TRBV27 with TRBJ2-6; D not certain. V lost 0 bases and J lost 2, with 8 bases in between. The CDR3 is made up of 16 amino acids. Germline CDR1 MNHEY, CDR2 SMNVEV (reference sequence). The DNA for the CDR3 is TGTGCCAGCAGTTTATCCTGGGCAGCTGGGGCCAACGTCCTGACTTTC. It translates to CASSLSWAAGANVLTF.

The J gene is TRBJ2-2, the V gene TRBV9, with D uncertain. Germline CDR1 is SGDLS and CDR2 is YYNGEE. V lost 5 bases to trimming and J lost 5 bases, with 16 bases between them. CDR3 length: 15 amino acids. CDR3 nucleotides: TGTGCCAGCAGTCTACAACCTATGGGGACCGGGGAGCTGTTTTTT. It codes for CASSLQPMGTGELFF.

V and J are TRBV5-6 and TRBJ1-2; a weak D match, TRBD1 (5 bases). The CDR3 consists of 16 residues. V dropped 4 bases and J dropped 0 bases, with 16 bases sitting between them. Germline CDR1 is SGHDT and CDR2 is YYEEEE. The CDR3 protein is CASSDPGAAPNYGYTF. Written as DNA, the CDR3 is TGTGCCAGCAGCGACCCCGGGGCAGCCCCTAACTATGGCTACACCTTC.